The rows below give T cell receptor beta chains drawn from one sample of a study of T cell responses to AZD1222 COVID-19 vaccine. The table came from immunoSEQ multiplex PCR; TCRdb's copy has only in-frame clones and leaves some out. Found here are roughly 120,000 clones, about nine tenths of them singletons; the top ten hold about 1.2%. This sample comprised peripheral blood, obtained on day 0 of AZD1222 vaccination. These receptors all stem from an adult in good health. CDR3s leave out the opening cysteine and the closing phenylalanine or tryptophan.

j_gene | v_gene | CDR3aa
TRBJ2-7 | TRBV4-1 | ASSQKSGNYEQY
TRBJ2-7 | TRBV25-1 | ASQSDSTYEQY
TRBJ1-2 | TRBV5-4 | ASTQRQGAVYGYT
TRBJ2-5 | TRBV4-2 | ASSQDGASGGHETQY
TRBJ2-4 | TRBV4-2 | ASSRLPEAGGAKNIQY
TRBJ2-1 | TRBV11-3 | ASSLGGTPNNEQF
TRBJ1-6 | TRBV19 | ASSTRDLNSPLH
TRBJ2-7 | TRBV6-1 | ASSEGWDRASY
TRBJ1-3 | TRBV18 | ASSPRTGSGNTIY
TRBJ2-3 | TRBV20-1 | SASRTGATDTQY
TRBJ2-1 | TRBV4-3 | ASSQDRNNEQF
TRBJ1-2 | TRBV18 | ASSPAGGRANYGYT
TRBJ2-7 | TRBV5-4 | ASSSYGTSSYEQY
TRBJ1-5 | TRBV2 | ASSTGGYNQPQH
TRBJ1-1 | TRBV12-3/TRBV12-4 | ASSLLVAGEAF
TRBJ1-1 | TRBV25-1 | ASSAGEEAF
TRBJ2-5 | TRBV11-2 | ASSLDRSETQY
TRBJ2-7 | TRBV29-1 | SVEGLAGGLYEQY
TRBJ1-5 | TRBV11-2 | ASSWGAVDQPQH
TRBJ1-6 | TRBV6-5 | ASSFPDSPLH
TRBJ1-1 | TRBV10-2 | ASGSYTEAF
TRBJ2-7 | TRBV5-8 | ASIRDAGTYEQY
TRBJ2-1 | TRBV3-1/TRBV3-2 | ASSQPATKQF
TRBJ2-1 | TRBV7-2 | ASSLRVLSDEQF
TRBJ2-1 | TRBV6-2/TRBV6-3 | ASSRLGDAYNEQF
TRBJ2-1 | TRBV19 | ASSTTSGGTPHEQF
TRBJ2-1 | TRBV5-1 | ASSQLAGVYNEQF
TRBJ1-1 | TRBV5-4 | ASRFFRGGTEAF
TRBJ2-3 | TRBV18 | ASSRNGQGNTDTQY
TRBJ2-7 | TRBV4-3 | ASSQAQNYEQY
TRBJ2-1 | TRBV27 | ASSLSGSSYNEQF